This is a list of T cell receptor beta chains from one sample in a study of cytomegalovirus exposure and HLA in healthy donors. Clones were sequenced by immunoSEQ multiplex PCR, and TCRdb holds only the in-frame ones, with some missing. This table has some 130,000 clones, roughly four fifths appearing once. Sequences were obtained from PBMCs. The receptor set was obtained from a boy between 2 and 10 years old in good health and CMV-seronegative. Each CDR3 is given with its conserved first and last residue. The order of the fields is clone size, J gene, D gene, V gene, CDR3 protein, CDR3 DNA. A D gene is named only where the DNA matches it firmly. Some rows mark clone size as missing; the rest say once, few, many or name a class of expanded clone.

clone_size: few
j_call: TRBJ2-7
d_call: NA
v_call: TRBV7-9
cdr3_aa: CASSSYYSGQSEEQYF
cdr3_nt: TGTGCCAGCAGCTCGTATTACTCAGGGCAGTCGGAAGAGCAGTACTTC

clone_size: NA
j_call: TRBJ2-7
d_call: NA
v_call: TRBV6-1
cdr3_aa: CASSEAPGMGEQYF
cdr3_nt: TGTGCCAGCAGTGAAGCCCCAGGGATGGGCGAGCAGTACTTC

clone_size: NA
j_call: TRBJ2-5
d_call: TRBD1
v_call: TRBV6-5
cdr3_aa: CASSSRDRQETQYF
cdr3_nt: TGTGCCAGCAGTTCCCGGGACAGGCAAGAGACCCAGTACTTC

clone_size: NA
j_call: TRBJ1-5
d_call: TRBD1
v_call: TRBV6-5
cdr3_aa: CASSHGTGENQPQHF
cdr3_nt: TGTGCCAGCAGCCATGGGACAGGGGAGAATCAGCCCCAGCATTTT

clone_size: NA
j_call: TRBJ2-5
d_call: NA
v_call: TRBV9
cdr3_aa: CASSVGGGGGETQYF
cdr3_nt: TGTGCCAGCAGCGTAGGGGGGGGAGGGGGAGAGACCCAGTACTTC

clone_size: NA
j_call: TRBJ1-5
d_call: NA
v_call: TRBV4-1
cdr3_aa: CASSQDGLNQPQHF
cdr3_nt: TGCGCCAGCAGCCAAGATGGCCTTAATCAGCCCCAGCATTTT

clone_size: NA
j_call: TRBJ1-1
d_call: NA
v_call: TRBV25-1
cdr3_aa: CASSGGKTGNTEAFF
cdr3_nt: TGTGCCAGCAGTGGGGGCAAGACAGGAAACACTGAAGCTTTCTTT

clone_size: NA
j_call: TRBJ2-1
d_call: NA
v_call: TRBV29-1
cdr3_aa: CSVPGDWGEQFF
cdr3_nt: TGCAGCGTCCCCGGGGATTGGGGAGAGCAGTTCTTC

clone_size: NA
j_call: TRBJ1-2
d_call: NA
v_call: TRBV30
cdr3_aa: CAWILGGLGYTF
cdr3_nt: TGTGCCTGGATCCTCGGCGGCCTTGGCTACACCTTC

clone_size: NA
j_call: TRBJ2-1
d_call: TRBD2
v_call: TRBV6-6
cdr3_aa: CASSGLAGESYNEQFF
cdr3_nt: TGTGCCAGCAGTGGACTAGCGGGAGAAAGCTACAATGAGCAGTTCTTC

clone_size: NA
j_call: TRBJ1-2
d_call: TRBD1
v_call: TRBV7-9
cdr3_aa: CASSLRRTGTGGYGYTF
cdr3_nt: TGTGCCAGCAGCTTAAGAAGGACTGGGACAGGCGGTTATGGCTACACCTTC

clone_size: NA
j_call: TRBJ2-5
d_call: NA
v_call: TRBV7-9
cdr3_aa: CASSLGLEKETQYF
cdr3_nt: TGTGCCAGCAGCTTAGGACTCGAAAAAGAGACCCAGTACTTC

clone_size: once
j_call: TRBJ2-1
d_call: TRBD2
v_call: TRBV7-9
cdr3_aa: CASSPSGSSYNEQFF
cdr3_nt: TGTGCCAGCAGCCCTAGCGGGAGCTCCTACAATGAGCAGTTCTTC

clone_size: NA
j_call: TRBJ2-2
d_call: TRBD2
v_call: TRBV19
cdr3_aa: CAMSSVAGAGELFF
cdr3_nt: TGTGCCATGTCTAGCGTAGCGGGGGCCGGGGAGCTGTTTTTT

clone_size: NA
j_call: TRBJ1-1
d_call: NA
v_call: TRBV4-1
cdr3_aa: CASSQRETLTNMNTEAFF
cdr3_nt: TGCGCCAGCAGCCAAAGGGAGACCCTAACCAACATGAACACTGAAGCTTTCTTT

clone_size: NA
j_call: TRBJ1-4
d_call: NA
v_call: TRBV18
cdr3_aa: CASSENRRNEKLFF
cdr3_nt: TGTGCCAGCTCAGAGAACAGAAGGAATGAAAAACTGTTTTTT

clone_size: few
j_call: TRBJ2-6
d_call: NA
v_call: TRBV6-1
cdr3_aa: CASSERGRALSGANVLTF
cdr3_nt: TGTGCCAGCAGTGAACGTGGCAGGGCGTTAAGTGGGGCCAACGTCCTGACTTTC

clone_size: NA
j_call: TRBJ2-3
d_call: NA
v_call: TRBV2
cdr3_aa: CASSEEFTDTQYF
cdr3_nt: TGTGCCAGCAGTGAGGAGTTCACAGATACGCAGTATTTT

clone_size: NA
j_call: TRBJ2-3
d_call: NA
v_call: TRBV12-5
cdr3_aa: CASGFGKGTDTQYF
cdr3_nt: TGTGCTAGTGGTTTCGGGAAGGGCACAGATACGCAGTATTTT

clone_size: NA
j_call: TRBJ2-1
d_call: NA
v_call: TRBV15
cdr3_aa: CATSRLPSDSYNEQFF
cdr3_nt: TGTGCCACCAGCAGGTTACCCTCGGACAGTTACAATGAGCAGTTCTTC

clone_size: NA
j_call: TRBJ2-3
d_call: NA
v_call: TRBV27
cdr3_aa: CASSGLKRLYQEGWYF
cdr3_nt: TGTGCCAGCAGTGGCCTTAAGAGGCTCTATCAGGAGGGGTGGTATTTT

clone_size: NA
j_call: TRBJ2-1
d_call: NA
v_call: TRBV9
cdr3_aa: CASSVGGQLLGNEQFF
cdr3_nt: TGTGCCAGCAGCGTAGGCGGACAGCTTCTTGGGAATGAGCAGTTCTTC

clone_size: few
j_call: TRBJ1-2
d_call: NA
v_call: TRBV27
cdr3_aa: CASSPGEGRRGYTF
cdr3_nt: TGTGCCAGCAGTCCAGGGGAGGGCCGGAGAGGCTACACCTTC

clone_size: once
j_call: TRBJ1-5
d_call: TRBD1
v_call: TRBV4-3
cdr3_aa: CASSLRQGAQPQHF
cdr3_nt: TGCGCCAGCAGCCTCAGACAGGGGGCTCAGCCCCAGCATTTT

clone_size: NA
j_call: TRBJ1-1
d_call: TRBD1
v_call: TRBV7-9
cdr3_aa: CASSPTGGLTSNTEAFF
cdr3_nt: TGTGCCAGCAGCCCGACAGGGGGCCTAACCTCGAACACTGAAGCTTTCTTT

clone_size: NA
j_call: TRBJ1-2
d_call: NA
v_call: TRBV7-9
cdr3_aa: CASSLLNRALPSGYTF
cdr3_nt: TGTGCCAGCAGCTTACTTAACAGGGCCCTACCCTCTGGCTACACCTTC

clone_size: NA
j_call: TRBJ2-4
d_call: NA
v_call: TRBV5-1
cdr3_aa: CASSLGRGKRNIQYF
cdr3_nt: TGCGCCAGCAGCTTGGGTCGGGGGAAAAGGAACATTCAGTACTTC

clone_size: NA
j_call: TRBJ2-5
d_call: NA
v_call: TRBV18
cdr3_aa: CASSQLRSSASHQETQYF
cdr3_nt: TGTGCCAGCTCACAACTAAGGAGTTCGGCCAGCCACCAAGAGACCCAGTACTTC

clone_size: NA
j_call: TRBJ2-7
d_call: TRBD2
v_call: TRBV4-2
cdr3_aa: CASSLQTSGGRYEQYF
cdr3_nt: TGTGCCAGCAGCCTACAAACTAGCGGGGGAAGGTACGAGCAGTACTTC

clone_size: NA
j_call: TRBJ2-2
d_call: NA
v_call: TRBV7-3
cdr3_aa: CASSPVETGELFF
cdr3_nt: TGTGCCAGCAGCCCCGTGGAGACCGGGGAGCTGTTTTTT

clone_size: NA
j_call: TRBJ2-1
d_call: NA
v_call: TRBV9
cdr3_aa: CASSVGGSYNEQFF
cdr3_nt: TGTGCCAGCAGCGTCGGGGGATCCTACAATGAGCAGTTCTTC

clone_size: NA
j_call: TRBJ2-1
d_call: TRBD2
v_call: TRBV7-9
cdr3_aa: CASSLSSGGFNEQFF
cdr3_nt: TGTGCCAGCAGTTTGTCTAGCGGGGGGTTCAATGAGCAGTTCTTC

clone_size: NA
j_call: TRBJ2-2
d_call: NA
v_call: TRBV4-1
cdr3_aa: CASSPGGFDTGELFF
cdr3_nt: TGCGCCAGCAGCCCGGGGGGCTTTGACACCGGGGAGCTGTTTTTT

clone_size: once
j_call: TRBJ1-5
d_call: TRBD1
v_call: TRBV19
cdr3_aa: CASSSWGQGAHQPQHF
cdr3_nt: TGTGCCAGTAGTAGCTGGGGACAGGGGGCCCATCAGCCCCAGCATTTT

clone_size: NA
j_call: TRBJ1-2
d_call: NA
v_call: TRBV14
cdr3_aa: CASSQVNSLANYGYTF
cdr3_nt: TGTGCCAGCAGCCAAGTAAACAGCCTAGCCAACTATGGCTACACCTTC

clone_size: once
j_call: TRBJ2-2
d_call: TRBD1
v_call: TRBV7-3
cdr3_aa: CASSDRGNTGELFF
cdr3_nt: TGTGCCAGCAGTGACAGGGGGAACACCGGGGAGCTGTTTTTT

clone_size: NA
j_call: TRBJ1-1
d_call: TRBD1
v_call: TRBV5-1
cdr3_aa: CASSWRGTGGTRTEAFF
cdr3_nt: TGCGCCAGCAGCTGGCGCGGGACAGGGGGCACTAGGACTGAAGCTTTCTTT

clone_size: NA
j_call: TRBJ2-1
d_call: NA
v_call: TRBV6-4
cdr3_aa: CASSEAQGGNEQFF
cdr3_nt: TGTGCCAGCAGTGAGGCACAGGGGGGGAATGAGCAGTTCTTC

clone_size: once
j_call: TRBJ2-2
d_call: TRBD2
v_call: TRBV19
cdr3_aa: CASSIPRREGVAGELFF
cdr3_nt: TGTGCCAGTAGTATCCCACGGCGGGAGGGCGTAGCCGGGGAGCTGTTTTTT

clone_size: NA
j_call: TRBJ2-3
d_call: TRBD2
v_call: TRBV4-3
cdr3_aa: CASSQDPGGPDTQYF
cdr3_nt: TGCGCCAGCAGCCAAGATCCGGGGGGGCCGGATACGCAGTATTTT

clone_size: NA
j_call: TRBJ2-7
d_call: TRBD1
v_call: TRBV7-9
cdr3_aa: CASSSWDRGYVFYEQYF
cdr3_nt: TGTGCCAGCAGCTCTTGGGACAGGGGCTACGTCTTCTACGAGCAGTACTTC

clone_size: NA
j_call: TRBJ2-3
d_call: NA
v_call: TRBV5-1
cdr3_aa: CASTESAGGTDTQYF
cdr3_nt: TGCGCCAGCACCGAGTCCGCCGGAGGCACAGATACGCAGTATTTT

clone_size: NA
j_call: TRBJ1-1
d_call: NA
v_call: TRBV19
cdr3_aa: CASSMSNTAWTEAFF
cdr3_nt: TGTGCCAGTAGTATGTCGAACACCGCCTGGACTGAAGCTTTCTTT

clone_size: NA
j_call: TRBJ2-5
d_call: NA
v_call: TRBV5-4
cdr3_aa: CASSKNQGETQYF
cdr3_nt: TGTGCCAGCAGCAAGAACCAGGGGGAGACCCAGTACTTC

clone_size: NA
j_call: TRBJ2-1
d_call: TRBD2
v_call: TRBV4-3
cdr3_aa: CASSQGLAGNEQFF
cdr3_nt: TGCGCCAGCAGCCAAGGGCTAGCGGGGAATGAGCAGTTCTTC

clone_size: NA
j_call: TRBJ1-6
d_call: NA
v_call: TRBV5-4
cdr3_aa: CASSTAGGPQSPLHF
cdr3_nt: TGTGCCAGCTCAACGGCGGGGGGCCCCCAATCACCCCTCCACTTT

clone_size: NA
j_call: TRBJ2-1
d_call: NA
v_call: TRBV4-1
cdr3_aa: CASSQEESEQFF
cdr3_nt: TGCGCCAGCAGCCAAGAAGAGAGTGAGCAGTTCTTC

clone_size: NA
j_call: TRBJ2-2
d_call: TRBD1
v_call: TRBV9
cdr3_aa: CASSPPRDRAGGELFF
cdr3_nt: TGTGCCAGCAGCCCACCCCGGGACAGGGCTGGCGGGGAGCTGTTTTTT